This TCR beta chain was identified in a study of cytomegalovirus exposure and HLA in healthy donors. Primers included in the PCR were 60 Vbeta and 13 Jbeta primers. Clones were read by immunoSEQ multiplex PCR, and TCRdb kept only the in-frame ones, dropping some. Of around 150,000 clones in the sample, 70% to 80% were seen once. Remarks on this clone: Its target is not known.

The CDR3 runs 15 residues. Between the trimmed V and J ends, which lost 1 base and 7 bases, there was a span of 14 bases. Germline CDR1 MGHRA, CDR2 YSYEKL. Study-wide findings and caveats: Most TCR sequences were rare, but some public TCRs occurred in many donors. Later analysis demonstrated an association between a missense DCLRE1C variant and TCR beta V- and J-gene trimming. Using a false discovery rate of 0.05, a later analysis showed that approximately 16,000 TCR beta sequences were associated with HLA alleles.

The sequence was obtained from a man aged 30 to 39 in good health and CMV-seropositive. The chain has TRBV4-1 and TRBJ1-5; the D gene is possibly TRBD1 (5 bases). Sequencing was carried out using PBMCs. The CDR3 region is CASSQGVGREQPQHF. The CDR3 nucleotides are TGCGCCAGCAGCCAAGGGGTGGGGCGGGAACAGCCCCAGCATTTT.